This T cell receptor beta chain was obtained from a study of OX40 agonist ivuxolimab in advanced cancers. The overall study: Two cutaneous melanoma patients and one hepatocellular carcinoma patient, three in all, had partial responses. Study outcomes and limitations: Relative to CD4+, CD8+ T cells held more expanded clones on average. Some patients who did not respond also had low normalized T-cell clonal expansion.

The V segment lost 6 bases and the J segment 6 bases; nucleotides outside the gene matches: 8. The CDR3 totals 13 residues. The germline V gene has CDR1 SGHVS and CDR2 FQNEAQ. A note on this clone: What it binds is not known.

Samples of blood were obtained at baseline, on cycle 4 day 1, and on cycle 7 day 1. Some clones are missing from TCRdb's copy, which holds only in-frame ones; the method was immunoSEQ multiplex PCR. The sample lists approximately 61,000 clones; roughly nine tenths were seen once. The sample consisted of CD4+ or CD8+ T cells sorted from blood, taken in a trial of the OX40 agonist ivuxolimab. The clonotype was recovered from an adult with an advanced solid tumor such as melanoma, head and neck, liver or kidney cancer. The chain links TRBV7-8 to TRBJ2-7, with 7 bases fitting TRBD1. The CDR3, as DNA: TGTGCCAGCAGGATTCACAGGGGCGGCGAGCAGTACTTC. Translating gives CASRIHRGGEQYF.